The 25 T cell receptor beta chains listed next were all sequenced from one sample in a study of control samples from healthy donors and cancer patients. Profiling relied on immunoSEQ multiplex PCR, and the TCRdb table lists in-frame clones only, not all of them. The data hold tens of thousands of clones, with approximately 84% observed a single time. The sequenced sample consisted of blood. All receptors derive from a man aged 50-60 years in good health.

V usage is TRBV7-2 and J usage is TRBJ2-1, with 15 bases that match TRBD2. The CDR3 runs 19 residues. With V trimmed by 4 bases and J by 0 bases, 7 bases remained unmatched. Germline CDR1 reads SGHTA; CDR2 reads FQGNSA. CDR3: CASSSRTSGRASSYNEQFF. The DNA for the CDR3 is TGTGCCAGCAGCTCTCGGACTAGCGGGAGGGCGAGCTCCTACAATGAGCAGTTCTTC.

The chain uses TRBV5-4 and TRBJ2-1, with D possibly being TRBD1 or TRBD2 (5 bases each). Germline CDR1 is SGHNT and CDR2 is YYREEE (reference sequence). The CDR3 sequence is 15 residues long. V lost 4 bases and J lost 4, with 15 bases in between. CDR3 in amino acids: CASSLGTTRYNEQFF. The CDR3 DNA reads as TGTGCCAGCAGCCTCGGGACGACCCGTTACAATGAGCAGTTCTTC.

J is TRBJ2-1 and V is TRBV9, with D uncertain. Trimming left V 0 bases short and J 9 bases short, with 10 bases between. CDR3 size: 13 residues. The germline V gene has CDR1 SGDLS and CDR2 YYNGEE. CDR3 sequence: CASSVATRGEQFF. The CDR3 DNA follows: TGTGCCAGCAGCGTAGCTACGAGAGGTGAGCAGTTCTTC.

This chain links TRBV7-2 with TRBJ2-5, with TRBD2 identical over 9 bases. Germline V CDR1 and CDR2: SGHTA, FQGNSA. Trimming at V came to 1 base and at J to 4 bases, leaving 10 bases not matched to a gene. The CDR3 runs to 17 residues. CDR3 nucleotide sequence: TGTGCCAGCAGCTTAGATTTAGGCGGGAGGGGATCAGAGACCCAGTACTTC. It codes for CASSLDLGGRGSETQYF.

This chain connects TRBV30 to TRBJ2-1; maybe TRBD1 (5 bases). V lost 1 base, J lost 7 bases, and 11 bases lay in between. CDR1 is GTSNPN, CDR2 SVGIG, per germline (reference sequence). The CDR3 length is 13 residues. The CDR3 sequence is CAWSAKQGNEQFF. The DNA of the CDR3 is TGTGCCTGGAGTGCCAAGCAGGGTAATGAGCAGTTCTTC.

This clone was seen only a few times. The rearrangement joins TRBV19 to TRBJ2-1; 8 bases agree with TRBD2. Germline values: CDR1 LNHDA, CDR2 SQIVND (reference sequence). The V gene end was trimmed by 3 bases and the J gene end by 1 base; junction bases not matched to a gene: 8. The CDR3 contains 17 residues. CDR3 coding DNA: TGTGCCAGTAGTATCGATGCTAGCGGGCCGTCCTACAATGAGCAGTTCTTC. It encodes CASSIDASGPSYNEQFF.

In its sample, this clone was seen a few times. The V gene is TRBV3-1 (or the pseudogene TRBV3-2), the J gene TRBJ1-5; D is unclear. There are 15 residues in the CDR3. V was trimmed by 2 bases and J by 4 bases, leaving 12 bases between them. Germline assignment: CDR1 LGHDT and CDR2 YNNKEL (reference sequence). Here the CDR3 DNA reads TGTGCCAGCAGCCAAAAAGGGATCGGGAATCAGCCCCAGCATTTT. It encodes CASSQKGIGNQPQHF.

In its sample, this clone was seen once. This chain uses TRBV5-4 with TRBJ2-5; no clear D gene. The germline CDR1 and CDR2 sequences are SGHNT and YYREEE (reference sequence). V shed 0 bases and J shed 5 bases, with 8 bases lying between them. The CDR3 length is 13 residues. CDR3 residues: CASSLVAEETQYF. For the CDR3, the DNA is TGTGCCAGCAGCTTGGTGGCGGAGGAGACCCAGTACTTC.

A remark on this clone: A junction end diverges from the germline sequence, so it may reflect a read error. The CDR3 bases are TGTGCCACCTGTGAGCCTTCAGGATGTAACACTGAAGCTTTCTTT. Translated, it gives CATCEPSGCNTEAFF. The chain recombines TRBV24-1 with TRBJ1-1; D not certain. Per the germline V gene, CDR1 is KGHDR and CDR2 is SFDVKD. The CDR3 length is 15 residues.

This chain connects TRBV9 to TRBJ2-7; D is perhaps TRBD2 (5 bases). V was shortened by 4 bases and J by 0 bases, with 8 bases between the two germline ends. The CDR3 has 13 amino acids. Germline CDR1 and CDR2: SGDLS and YYNGEE. DNA of the CDR3: TGTGCCAGCAGCCTCCGGGACTCCTACGAGCAGTACTTC. This sequence encodes CASSLRDSYEQYF.

This rearrangement joins TRBV7-9 to TRBJ2-2; D is unresolved. Germline V gene data show CDR1 as SEHNR and CDR2 as FQNEAQ (reference sequence). The V and J ends lost 0 bases and 4 bases respectively, with 15 bases between them. The CDR3 covers 17 residues. CDR3 amino acids: CASSLAGRTPGTGELFF. In DNA, the CDR3 is TGTGCCAGCAGCTTAGCAGGCAGGACCCCCGGCACCGGGGAGCTGTTTTTT.

The J gene is TRBJ1-4, the V gene TRBV6-2 or TRBV6-3; 7 bases line up with TRBD1. Germline CDR1 reads MNHEY; CDR2 reads SVGEGT. This CDR3 is 16 amino acids long. V shed 4 bases, J shed 8 bases, and the junction held 13 bases outside the gene matches. CDR3 region: CASSSIWDSRLEKLFF. The CDR3 region has the DNA TGTGCCAGCAGTTCAATTTGGGACAGCCGCTTGGAAAAACTGTTTTTT.

The V gene is TRBV27, the J gene TRBJ2-7; D might be TRBD1 (6 bases). Trimming removed 5 bases at V and 5 bases at J, with 16 bases between. CDR1 is MNHEY, CDR2 SMNVEV, per germline (reference sequence). The CDR3 runs to 14 residues. CDR3 amino acids: CASSDRWSIDEQYF. DNA for the CDR3: TGTGCCAGCAGTGACAGGTGGAGTATCGACGAGCAGTACTTC.

The V gene is TRBV19, the J gene TRBJ2-7; D not certain. V lost 1 base and J lost 5, with 3 bases in between. CDR1 and CDR2 (germline): LNHDA, SQIVND (reference sequence). The CDR3 runs to 11 residues. The CDR3 spells CASSIGNEQYF. The CDR3 region has the DNA TGTGCCAGTAGTATAGGCAACGAGCAGTACTTC.

The J gene is TRBJ2-3, the V gene TRBV10-2; D gene uncertain. CDR3 length equals 16 residues. Trimming cost V 3 bases and J 4 bases, with 17 bases left between them. Germline CDR1 is WSHSY and CDR2 is SAAADI. The CDR3 bases are TGCGCCAGCAGTGAACCCCAGATCACCCCTGCAGATACGCAGTATTTT. Its translation: CASSEPQITPADTQYF.

The sample holds one count of this clone. This chain connects TRBV5-1 to TRBJ2-7, with a possible D match to TRBD2 (6 bases). The CDR3 is 15 residues long. Trimming took off 0 bases at V and 2 bases at J, with 12 bases between the two ends. CDR1 and CDR2 (germline): SGHRS, YFSETQ. The CDR3 nucleotides are TGCGCCAGCAGCTTGGAGGGCGGGGACCCCTACGAGCAGTACTTC. It is translated as CASSLEGGDPYEQYF.

On this clone: In the same sample, other DNA sequences code for this CDR3. The chain uses TRBV7-9 and TRBJ2-3; 9 bases are shared with TRBD1. CDR1 is SEHNR, CDR2 FQNEAQ, per germline (reference sequence). With 0 bases clipped from V and 1 base from J, the junction kept 5 bases outside the gene matches. The CDR3 contains 17 residues. The CDR3 nucleotides are TGTGCCAGCAGCTTAGCAGGGACAGGGTTTCGCACAGATACGCAGTATTTT. Translated, it gives CASSLAGTGFRTDTQYF.

This clone was detected only once. Its ends do not fully match the called genes, so a read error is possible. The chain employs TRBV12-3 or TRBV12-4 and TRBJ1-1, with a possible D match to TRBD1 (5 bases). This CDR3 region has 13 residues. CDR3 DNA: TGTGCCAGCAGTTTAAGACAGCCTACTGACGCTTTCTTT. Amino acid sequence: CASSLRQPTDAFF.

This clone was counted once. The chain carries TRBV9 and TRBJ1-4; D unclear. Germline V gene data show CDR1 as SGDLS and CDR2 as YYNGEE. This CDR3 is 15 amino acids long. V was cut by 3 bases and J by 7 bases, with 16 bases left in between. CDR3 nucleotides: TGTGCCAGCAGCGCGAGTCCTGATCGAGGTGAAAAACTGTTTTTT. Translated: CASSASPDRGEKLFF.

The chain uses TRBV29-1 and TRBJ1-4, with a tentative D call TRBD1 (6 bases). Trimming removed 1 base from V and 3 bases from J, with 18 bases in between. The CDR3 extends over 17 amino acids. Germline assignment: CDR1 SQVTM and CDR2 ANQGSEA. CDR3 residues: CSVEARGGEGANEKLFF. The CDR3, as DNA: TGCAGCGTTGAAGCCAGGGGAGGGGAAGGAGCTAATGAAAAACTGTTTTTT.

This chain uses TRBV4-3 with TRBJ2-7; 9 positions match TRBD1. Trimming took 5 bases from V and 2 from J; bases not matched to a gene: 10. From germline, CDR1 is LGHNA and CDR2 YSLEER. The CDR3 runs 16 residues. CDR3 amino acids: CASSKQGALSPYEQYF. CDR3 DNA sequence: TGCGCCAGCAGCAAACAGGGGGCTTTGTCCCCCTACGAGCAGTACTTC.

A word on this clone: In the same sample, other DNA sequences code for this CDR3. The J gene is TRBJ2-7, the V gene TRBV4-1; TRBD1 aligns across 12 bases. V gave up 3 bases and J gave up 6 bases; unmatched junction bases: 3. CDR1 MGHRA and CDR2 YSYEKL come from the germline V gene. This CDR3 has 14 residues. In DNA, the CDR3 is TGCGCCAGCAGCCAGGGACAGGGGGCTGTCGAGCAGTACTTC. Amino acids: CASSQGQGAVEQYF.

The chain employs TRBV4-3 and TRBJ2-5; TRBD2 matches at 8 bases. V lost 5 bases to trimming and J lost 2 bases; unmatched junction nucleotides: 7. The CDR3 has 15 amino acids. The V gene's germline CDR1 is LGHNA and CDR2 YSLEER. DNA of the CDR3: TGCGCCAGCAGCTTAGGCCCGGGAGGGCAAGAGACCCAGTACTTC. It specifies CASSLGPGGQETQYF.

This chain uses TRBV29-1 with TRBJ1-4, with 10 bases that match TRBD1. This CDR3 is built from 13 residues. Germline V lookup: CDR1 SQVTM, CDR2 ANQGSEA. V lost 6 bases, J lost 8 bases, and 6 bases stayed unmatched. CDR3 coding DNA: TGCAGCGTGGCAGGGACAGGGGAGGAAAAACTGTTTTTT. Its translation: CSVAGTGEEKLFF. The full variable domain, completed using reference TRBV29-1 and TRBJ1-4, is SAVISQKPSRDICQRGTSLTIQCQVDSQVTMMFWYRQQPGQSLTLIATANQGSEATYESGFVIDKFPISRPNLTFSTLTVSNMSPEDSSIYLCSVAGTGEEKLFFGSGTQLSVL.

The chain recombines TRBV10-3 with TRBJ2-3, with TRBD1 matching 7 bases. V shed 0 bases and J 2 bases; nucleotides not matched to a gene: 2. The germline gives CDR1 ENHRY, CDR2 SYGVKD. This CDR3 is 15 amino acids long. The CDR3 spells CAISESTGNTDTQYF. The CDR3 DNA reads TGTGCCATCAGTGAGTCGACAGGGAACACAGATACGCAGTATTTT.